The 15 T cell receptor beta chains below all came from one sample that was sequenced in a study of brain T cells in children with intractable seizures. Repertoires were generated with immunoSEQ multiplex PCR, while TCRdb's copy carries only in-frame clones and drops some. The sample lists about 76,000 clones; 90% to 95% were seen once. Material: peripheral blood, obtained at surgery. These receptors all come from a boy under two years old with tuberous sclerosis and intractable seizures.

The chain has TRBV2 and TRBJ2-7, with D possibly being TRBD1 (7 bases). The CDR3 runs 13 residues. Germline V gives CDR1 SNHLY, CDR2 FYNNEI. V was cut by 11 bases and J by 2 bases, with 16 bases left in between. The CDR3: CAGGKTGPYEQYF. CDR3 coding DNA: TGTGCCGGGGGGAAGACAGGGCCCTACGAGCAGTACTTC.

The chain links TRBV27 to TRBJ2-7; 8 bases are shared with TRBD1. The CDR3 contains 14 residues. Germline V gene data show CDR1 as MNHEY and CDR2 as SMNVEV (reference sequence). The junction had 3 bases not matched to a gene; V was cut back by 4 bases and J by 1 base. CDR3 amino acids: CASSSWTGSYEQYF. CDR3 bases: TGTGCCAGCAGTTCCTGGACAGGGTCCTACGAGCAGTACTTC.

This clone was found once. The genes are TRBV27 and TRBJ2-5; 7 positions match TRBD1. CDR3 length: 16 residues. Germline CDR1 MNHEY, CDR2 SMNVEV (reference sequence). V lost 6 bases and J lost 5; bases outside the gene matches: 15. CDR3 amino acids: CASSQIQGMGLETQYF. DNA of the CDR3: TGTGCCAGCAGCCAGATACAGGGGATGGGATTGGAGACCCAGTACTTC.

V usage is TRBV6-5 and J usage is TRBJ2-7; the D is unclear. Deletions cut 0 bases from V and 1 base from J, with 13 bases between. This CDR3 region has 16 residues. Germline values: CDR1 MNHEY, CDR2 SVGAGI. DNA of the CDR3: TGTGCCAGCAGTTACTCGGCGCAAGGAGTATCCTACGAGCAGTACTTC. This encodes CASSYSAQGVSYEQYF.

V usage is TRBV27 and J usage is TRBJ1-1, with D unclear. The germline gives CDR1 MNHEY, CDR2 SMNVEV (reference sequence). Trimming cost V 8 bases and J 5 bases, with 24 bases left between them. This CDR3 spans 16 amino acids. The CDR3 DNA follows: TGTGCCAGCCGTGCGCCTTCTGTTCGGACGGGGACTGAAGCTTTCTTT. Translation gives CASRAPSVRTGTEAFF.

The chain uses TRBV7-9 and TRBJ1-1; D gene ambiguous. CDR1 and CDR2 (germline): SEHNR, FQNEAQ (reference sequence). The CDR3 extends over 12 amino acids. The V end was cut by 5 bases, the J end by 8 bases, with 12 bases between. The CDR3 region has the DNA TGTGCCAGCAGCGGAGAAGTAGGGGAAGCTTTCTTT. Protein sequence: CASSGEVGEAFF.

This chain uses TRBV30 with TRBJ2-3; no clear D gene. From germline, CDR1 is GTSNPN and CDR2 SVGIG (reference sequence). This CDR3 contains 13 residues. The germline V and J ends were trimmed by 3 bases and 3 bases, with 10 bases remaining between them. CDR3 nucleotides: TGTGCCTGGAGCGGCGACTGGACAGATACGCAGTATTTT. This translates into CAWSGDWTDTQYF.

This CDR3 is CSVEGQSAYEQYF. In nucleotides, the CDR3 is TGCAGCGTTGAGGGACAGTCGGCCTACGAGCAGTACTTC. The chain couples TRBV29-1 to TRBJ2-7, with 7 bases fitting TRBD1. Trimming took 3 bases from V and 2 from J; bases not matched to a gene: 4. Germline CDR1 SQVTM, CDR2 ANQGSEA. This CDR3 contains 13 residues.

The chain recombines TRBV7-2 with TRBJ1-6, with D tentatively TRBD1 (5 bases). Trimming pared 1 base from V and 1 base from J, leaving 11 bases between. The germline gives CDR1 SGHTA, CDR2 FQGNSA. The CDR3 sequence is 17 residues long. The CDR3 spells CASSLVGGRSYNSPLHF. CDR3 sequence (DNA): TGTGCCAGCAGCTTAGTTGGGGGAAGGTCCTATAATTCACCCCTCCACTTT.

V and J are TRBV15 and TRBJ1-1; D remains ambiguous. Trimming took off 1 base at V and 4 bases at J, with 10 bases between the two ends. This CDR3 contains 14 residues. Germline CDR1 and CDR2: LNHNV and YYDKDF (reference sequence). The CDR3 nucleotides are TGTGCCACCAGCAGAGGAGACGGGTCCACTGAAGCTTTCTTT. The encoded protein is CATSRGDGSTEAFF.

This chain joins TRBV19 and TRBJ1-2, with TRBD1 as a possible D gene (5 bases). Germline lookup yields CDR1 LNHDA and CDR2 SQIVND (reference sequence). V lost 7 bases to trimming and J lost 0 bases, with 21 bases between them. The CDR3 spans 17 residues. CDR3 in DNA: TGTGCCAGTACCATGGAACCATTAGGGGCAGCTAACTATGGCTACACCTTC. Its translation: CASTMEPLGAANYGYTF. The full variable domain, in which reference TRBV19 and TRBJ1-2 provide the parts outside the CDR3, is DGGITQSPKYLFRKEGQNVTLSCEQNLNHDAMYWYRQDPGQGLRLIYYSQIVNDFQKGDIAEGYSVSREKKESFPLTVTSAQKNPTAFYLCASTMEPLGAANYGYTFGSGTRLTVV.

This clone appeared a single time. The V call is TRBV2, the J call TRBJ2-2, with TRBD2 identical over 11 bases. Looked up from germline, CDR1 is SNHLY and CDR2 is FYNNEI. V gave up 6 bases and J gave up 6 bases; unmatched junction bases: 3. The CDR3 is 14 amino acids. As DNA, the CDR3 is TGTGCCAGCAGCGTACTAGCGGGAGCCGGGGAGCTGTTTTTT. It yields the protein CASSVLAGAGELFF.

This rearrangement joins TRBV5-1 to TRBJ2-7; TRBD1 aligns across 9 bases. The V segment lost 2 bases and the J segment 2 bases; nucleotides outside the gene matches: 8. The CDR3 covers 16 residues. Germline assignment: CDR1 SGHRS and CDR2 YFSETQ. The CDR3 here is CASSLSYRGPTYEQYF. For the CDR3, the DNA is TGCGCCAGCAGCTTATCGTACAGGGGGCCCACCTACGAGCAGTACTTC.

The chain employs TRBV7-6 and TRBJ2-5, with a weak D call TRBD1 (5 bases). The germline CDR1 and CDR2 sequences are SGHVS and FNYEAQ. This CDR3 region has 16 residues. V was trimmed by 4 bases and J by 3 bases, leaving 18 bases between them. In DNA, the CDR3 is TGTGCCAGCAGCTCACTGGCAGGGCCTCCTAAAGAGACCCAGTACTTC. Translating it yields CASSSLAGPPKETQYF.

The chain uses TRBV6-5 and TRBJ1-2, with D perhaps TRBD1 (6 bases). CDR1 and CDR2 from the germline V gene are MNHEY and SVGAGI. The V end was cut by 0 bases, the J end by 6 bases, with 14 bases between. The CDR3 has 15 residues. The DNA for the CDR3 is TGTGCCAGCAGTTACTCCAACTGGGGGCGGGATGGCTACACCTTC. It translates to CASSYSNWGRDGYTF.